The 23 T cell receptor beta chains reported below all come from one sample, sequenced in a study of cytomegalovirus exposure and HLA in healthy donors. With 60 Vbeta and 13 Jbeta primers, the PCR was carried out. Only in-frame clones appear in the TCRdb table, and some are missing; sequencing was by immunoSEQ multiplex PCR. This sample contains about 20,000 clones. Sequenced input: PBMCs. The receptors were sampled from a man between 60 and 70 years old in good health and CMV-seropositive.

The genes are TRBV4-1 and TRBJ1-2; 7 positions agree with TRBD1. The CDR3 is 14 residues long. The trim removed 3 bases at V and 3 bases at J, leaving 4 bases unmatched. CDR1 MGHRA and CDR2 YSYEKL come from the germline V gene. CDR3 loop: CASSHAGQDYGYTF. As DNA, the CDR3 is TGCGCCAGCAGCCATGCCGGACAGGACTATGGCTACACCTTC.

On this clone: The junction shows a germline mismatch at one end, possibly a read error. This chain connects TRBV7-6 to TRBJ2-7; 8 bases are a match to TRBD2. The germline V gene encodes CDR1 SGHVS and CDR2 FNYEAQ. This CDR3 has 13 residues. The CDR3 is CASSRGGPWEQSF. The CDR3 DNA sequence: TGTGCCAGCAGCCGGGGGGGCCCTTGGGAGCAGTCCTTC.

V gene TRBV5-6 combines with J gene TRBJ2-2; possibly TRBD2 for D (6 bases). Trimming took 1 base from V and 2 from J, leaving 9 bases between them. Germline V CDR1 and CDR2: SGHDT, YYEEEE. The CDR3 totals 15 residues. The CDR3 coding sequence is TGTGCCAGCAGCTTGCAGGGACTTAACACCGGGGAGCTGTTTTTT. Protein sequence: CASSLQGLNTGELFF.

V and J are TRBV18 and TRBJ1-2; D may be TRBD1 (6 bases). V lost 1 base to trimming and J lost 4 bases, with 10 bases between them. The CDR3 is 14 residues long. Germline CDR1 is KGHSH and CDR2 is LQKENI. As DNA, the CDR3 is TGTGCCAGCTCACCACAAGCAGGGGCCTATGGCTACACCTTC. This translates into CASSPQAGAYGYTF. The whole variable domain, remainder taken from reference TRBV18 and TRBJ1-2, is NAGVMQNPRHLVRRRGQEARLRCSPMKGHSHVYWYRQLPEEGLKFMVYLQKENIIDESGMPKERFSAEFPKEGPSILRIQQVVRGDSAAYFCASSPQAGAYGYTFGSGTRLTVV.

The V gene is TRBV19, the J gene TRBJ2-1; maybe TRBD2 (6 bases). Trimming took 9 bases from V and 5 from J, leaving 20 bases between them. The germline gives CDR1 LNHDA, CDR2 SQIVND (reference sequence). The CDR3 extends over 15 amino acids. CDR3 DNA sequence: TGTGCCAGCGCCCCTAGGGACTCCCCCGACAATGAGCAGTTCTTC. Its translation: CASAPRDSPDNEQFF.

The V gene is TRBV9, the J gene TRBJ2-1, with D tentatively TRBD2 (6 bases). The germline V and J ends were trimmed by 3 bases and 8 bases, with 15 bases remaining between them. CDR3 length: 14 residues. CDR1 and CDR2 from the germline V gene are SGDLS and YYNGEE. The CDR3 nucleotides read TGTGCCAGCAGCGCCAGTACTAGCACGGATGAGCAGTTCTTC. As protein: CASSASTSTDEQFF.

The chain employs TRBV19 and TRBJ1-1; D is possibly TRBD1 (6 bases). The germline V gene has CDR1 LNHDA and CDR2 SQIVND (reference sequence). V was pared by 4 bases and J by 0 bases, with 12 bases between. This CDR3 region has 15 residues. The DNA of the CDR3 is TGTGCCAGTAGTAGTTGGGGGCTCCTGAACACTGAAGCTTTCTTT. This encodes CASSSWGLLNTEAFF.

The chain carries TRBV18 and TRBJ2-1; 10 bases agree with TRBD2. CDR1 KGHSH and CDR2 LQKENI come from the germline V gene. This CDR3 comprises 15 residues. The trim removed 3 bases at V and 5 bases at J, leaving 4 bases unmatched. The CDR3 bases are TGTGCCAGCTCACCTCTAGCGGGAGCCGACAATGAGCAGTTCTTC. Residues: CASSPLAGADNEQFF. The full variable domain, completed using reference TRBV18 and TRBJ2-1, is NAGVMQNPRHLVRRRGQEARLRCSPMKGHSHVYWYRQLPEEGLKFMVYLQKENIIDESGMPKERFSAEFPKEGPSILRIQQVVRGDSAAYFCASSPLAGADNEQFFGPGTRLTVL.

The chain carries TRBV18 and TRBJ2-7; D perhaps matches TRBD1 (5 bases). Germline lookup yields CDR1 KGHSH and CDR2 LQKENI. The germline V and J ends were trimmed by 3 bases and 0 bases, with 9 bases remaining between them. This CDR3 comprises 14 residues. Here the CDR3 reads CASSPRQGSYEQYF. Here the CDR3 DNA reads TGTGCCAGCTCACCCCGGCAGGGCTCCTACGAGCAGTACTTC.

This chain joins TRBV30 and TRBJ1-3, with D uncertain. V was clipped by 4 bases and J by 4 bases, with 17 bases between them. This CDR3 has 15 amino acids. Germline lookup yields CDR1 GTSNPN and CDR2 SVGIG (reference sequence). CDR3 sequence: CAWTQGRAWGNTIYF. CDR3 in DNA: TGTGCCTGGACCCAAGGGAGGGCCTGGGGAAACACCATATATTTT.

This sequence joins TRBV4-2 and TRBJ1-1; D is perhaps TRBD1 (5 bases). Germline assignment: CDR1 LGHNA and CDR2 YNFKEQ. The V and J ends lost 5 bases and 0 bases respectively, with 13 bases between them. The CDR3 is 15 amino acids. CDR3 protein: CASSKAATVNTEAFF. The CDR3 nucleotides read TGTGCCAGCAGCAAAGCGGCGACAGTGAACACTGAAGCTTTCTTT.

The rearrangement uses TRBV15 and TRBJ1-2, with D maybe TRBD1 (6 bases). The CDR3 length is 17 residues. Germline CDR1 is LNHNV and CDR2 is YYDKDF (reference sequence). The V end was cut by 0 bases, the J end by 0 bases, with 14 bases between. DNA of the CDR3: TGTGCCACCAGCAGAGATCCCGGGACACCAGCTAACTATGGCTACACCTTC. Its translation: CATSRDPGTPANYGYTF. The entire variable domain, with the rest obtained from reference TRBV15 and TRBJ1-2, is as follows: DAMVIQNPRYQVTQFGKPVTLSCSQTLNHNVMYWYQQKSSQAPKLLFHYYDKDFNNEADTPDNFQSRRPNTSFCFLDIRSPGLGDTAMYLCATSRDPGTPANYGYTFGSGTRLTVV.

The chain combines TRBV27 with TRBJ1-2, with a possible D match to TRBD1 (6 bases). V was clipped by 5 bases and J by 0 bases, with 7 bases between them. Germline loops: CDR1 MNHEY, CDR2 SMNVEV (reference sequence). This CDR3 has 13 amino acids. This CDR3 reads CASSRQANYGYTF. CDR3 nucleotides: TGTGCCAGCAGTCGACAGGCTAACTATGGCTACACCTTC.

The rearrangement uses TRBV30 and TRBJ2-3; a possible D gene is TRBD2 (6 bases). This CDR3 region has 13 residues. The germline CDR1 and CDR2 sequences are GTSNPN and SVGIG (reference sequence). V shed 3 bases and J shed 1 base, with 8 bases lying between them. This CDR3 reads CAWSSSGTDTQYF. The CDR3 DNA follows: TGTGCCTGGAGCTCTAGCGGCACAGATACGCAGTATTTT.

The chain joins TRBV6-1 to TRBJ2-7; D unclear. The germline gives CDR1 MNHNS, CDR2 SASEGT. The CDR3 sequence is 14 residues long. Trimming took off 6 bases at V and 2 bases at J, with 14 bases between the two ends. CDR3 DNA sequence: TGTGCCAGCAGACTGCGGCCCGGAACCTACGAGCAGTACTTC. This encodes CASRLRPGTYEQYF.

With respect to this clone: One end of the junction is discordant with germline, which a read error may explain. The rearrangement joins TRBV6-1 to TRBJ1-2, with D perhaps TRBD1 (6 bases). CDR1 is MNHNS and CDR2 is SASEGT in the germline V gene. This CDR3 is built from 12 residues. The CDR3 coding sequence is TGTGCCAGCAGTGAAGAGGAGGACAGACCTCCCTTC. This encodes CASSEEEDRPPF.

The rearrangement uses TRBV15 and TRBJ1-1; unclear D gene. This CDR3 is built from 13 residues. Looked up from germline, CDR1 is LNHNV and CDR2 is YYDKDF (reference sequence). With 5 bases removed from V and 14 bases from J, the gap between germline ends came to 21 bases. In DNA form, the CDR3 reads TGTGCCACCAGCGGTCAGCTCCGGGATGGAAGATTCTTT. Translation gives CATSGQLRDGRFF.

V is TRBV15 and J is TRBJ1-2; 8 bases fit TRBD1. After removal of 4 bases from V and 4 bases from J, the junction contained 5 bases not matched to a gene. CDR1 is LNHNV, CDR2 YYDKDF, per germline (reference sequence). This CDR3 region has 14 residues. CDR3 DNA sequence: TGTGCCACCAGCACTGACAGGGGTGGCTATGGCTACACCTTC. This translates into CATSTDRGGYGYTF.

The rearrangement joins TRBV7-9 to TRBJ1-1; D gene ambiguous. Looked up from germline, CDR1 is SEHNR and CDR2 is FQNEAQ (reference sequence). V was clipped by 6 bases and J by 0 bases, with 11 bases between them. This CDR3 spans 14 amino acids. The CDR3 DNA reads TGTGCCAGCAGTCGACCTGGAGTGAACACTGAAGCTTTCTTT. This gives the protein CASSRPGVNTEAFF.

The rearrangement links TRBV9 to TRBJ2-3; D is unresolved. Germline V gene data show CDR1 as SGDLS and CDR2 as YYNGEE. The V gene lost 1 base and the J gene lost 2 bases, with 8 bases spanning the gap. The CDR3 sequence is 14 residues long. The CDR3, as DNA: TGTGCCAGCAGCGTAAGTAGCACCACAGATACGCAGTATTTT. Amino acids: CASSVSSTTDTQYF.

The chain's CDR3 is CACPLGAGNTIYF. The CDR3 coding sequence is TGTGCCTGCCCCCTCGGTGCTGGAAACACCATATATTTT. The chain links TRBV30 to TRBJ1-3; D unresolved. Germline V lookup: CDR1 GTSNPN, CDR2 SVGIG (reference sequence). V shed 6 bases and J shed 2 bases, with 11 bases lying between them. The length of the CDR3 is 13 residues.

CDR3: CASSLEARGSRNEQFF. The CDR3, as DNA: TGTGCCAGCAGCTTAGAGGCTAGGGGGAGCAGAAATGAGCAGTTCTTC. The genes are TRBV7-6 and TRBJ2-1, with D perhaps matching TRBD1 (6 bases). V shed 1 base and J shed 7 bases, with 17 bases lying between them. This CDR3 has 16 amino acids. Germline V gene sequence: CDR1 SGHVS, CDR2 FNYEAQ.

J is TRBJ2-1 and V is TRBV4-2, with 12 bases that match TRBD2. This CDR3 contains 16 residues. V was pared by 4 bases and J by 7 bases, with 8 bases of the junction left unmatched. Germline V lookup: CDR1 LGHNA, CDR2 YNFKEQ. The DNA of the CDR3 is TGTGCCAGCAGCCCCAGACCCGGACTAGCGGGGAATGAGCAGTTCTTC. Translated, it gives CASSPRPGLAGNEQFF.